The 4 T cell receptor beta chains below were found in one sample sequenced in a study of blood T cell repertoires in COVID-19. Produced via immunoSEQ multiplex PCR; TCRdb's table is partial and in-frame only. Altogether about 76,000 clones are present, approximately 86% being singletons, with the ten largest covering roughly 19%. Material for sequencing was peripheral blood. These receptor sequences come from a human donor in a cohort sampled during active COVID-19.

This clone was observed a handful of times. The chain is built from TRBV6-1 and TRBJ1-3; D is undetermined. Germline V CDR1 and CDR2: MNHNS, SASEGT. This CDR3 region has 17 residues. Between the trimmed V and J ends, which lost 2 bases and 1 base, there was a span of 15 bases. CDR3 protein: CASSEIRSGTSGNTIYF. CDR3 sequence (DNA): TGTGCCAGCAGTGAAATCCGGTCGGGAACGTCTGGAAACACCATATATTTT.

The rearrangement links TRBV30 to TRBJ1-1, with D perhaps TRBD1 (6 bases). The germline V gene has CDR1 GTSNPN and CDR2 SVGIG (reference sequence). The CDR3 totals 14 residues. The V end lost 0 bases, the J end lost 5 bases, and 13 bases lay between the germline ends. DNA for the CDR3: TGTGCCTGGAGTGTCGGAACAGGGAGTACTGAAGCTTTCTTT. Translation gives CAWSVGTGSTEAFF.

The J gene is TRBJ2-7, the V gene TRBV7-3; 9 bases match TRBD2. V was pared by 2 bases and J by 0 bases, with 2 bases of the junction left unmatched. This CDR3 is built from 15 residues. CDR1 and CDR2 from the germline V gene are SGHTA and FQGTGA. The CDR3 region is CASSLAGGTSYEQYF. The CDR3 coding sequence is TGTGCCAGCAGCTTAGCGGGGGGGACCTCCTACGAGCAGTACTTC.

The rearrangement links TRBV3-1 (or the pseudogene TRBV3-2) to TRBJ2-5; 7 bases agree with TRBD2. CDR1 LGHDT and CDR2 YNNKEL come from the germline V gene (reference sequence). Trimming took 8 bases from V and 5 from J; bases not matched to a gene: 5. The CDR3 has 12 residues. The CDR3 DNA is TGTGCCAGCGGGGGGGATTTCGAGACCCAGTACTTC. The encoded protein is CASGGDFETQYF.